Listed below are T cell receptor beta chains from one sample, sequenced in a study of blood T cells in healthy people across ages. TCRdb re-called the 5' RACE reads through MiXCR, storing one row per CDR3 protein. The sample lists roughly 2 million distinct CDR3 sequences; 49% were seen once. Sequencing was carried out using blood. All receptors come from a woman between 40 and 55 years old in good health. Each CDR3 is given with its conserved first and last residue. D genes are given only for firm matches. Clone size is given for some rows only: seen once, a few or many times, or a class if the clone is expanded.

>NA|TRBV7-2|NA|TRBJ1-5
TGTGCCAGCAGCTTAAAGGGAACTCAGCCCCAGCATTTT
CASSLKGTQPQHF
>TRBD2|TRBV11-2|few|TRBJ2-7
TGTGCCTCCTCAAGGGGCCCAGCGGGGGGTTCCTACGAGCAGTACTTC
CASSRGPAGGSYEQYF
>NA|TRBV11-3|NA|TRBJ2-1
TGTGCCAGCAGCTTAGGACAGACCTACAATGAGCGGTACTTC
CASSLGQTYNERYF
>NA|TRBV9|NA|TRBJ2-5
TGTGCCAGCAGCTTAAGGGGGTTCCCCCAAGAGACCCAGTACTTC
CASSLRGFPQETQYF
>NA|TRBV2|NA|TRBJ2-7
TGTGCCAGTTTGGAGCAGTACTTC
CASLEQYF
>NA|TRBV4-3|NA|TRBJ2-3
TGCGCCAGCAGCCAAGGAGCGGTCACGGGGGCGATCACAGATACGCAGTATTTT
CASSQGAVTGAITDTQYF
>NA|TRBV12-3/TRBV12-4|NA|TRBJ2-7
TGTGCCAGCATCCCCTCTGGGTCCTACAATGAGCAGTACTTC
CASIPSGSYNEQYF
>TRBD1|TRBV20-1|NA|TRBJ2-3
TGCAGTGCTCTCAGTCCGGACAGGGGATCTATTTCGTATTTT
CSALSPDRGSISYF
>NA|TRBV9|NA|TRBJ2-1
TGTGCCAGCAGCCCCGCCTCGTACTCCTACAATGAGCAGTTCTTC
CASSPASYSYNEQFF
>NA|TRBV29-1|NA|TRBJ2-3
TGCAGCGTTAGGGGAGGGGGCACGAGCACAGATACGCAGTATTTT
CSVRGGGTSTDTQYF
>NA|TRBV6-2/TRBV6-3|few|TRBJ2-7
TGTGCCAGCAGTTACCTTGGACCGGGGCCGGGTGACGAGCAGTACTTC
CASSYLGPGPGDEQYF
>NA|TRBV28|NA|TRBJ2-4
TGTGCCAGCAGTTCGGACACCCTCCCTAAAAACATTCAGTACTTC
CASSSDTLPKNIQYF
>TRBD1|TRBV6-5|NA|TRBJ1-2
TGTGCCAGCAGTTATCAAACAGGGGGCGCGAATGGCTACACCTTC
CASSYQTGGANGYTF
>NA|TRBV20-1|few|TRBJ2-3
TGCAGTGCTAGACGGGCTCTGGCAGGCACAGATACGCAGTATTTT
CSARRALAGTDTQYF
>NA|TRBV29-1|NA|TRBJ1-4
TGCAGCGTTCGGACAAACACTAATGAAAAACTGTTTTTT
CSVRTNTNEKLFF
>NA|TRBV29-1|many|TRBJ2-4
TGCAGCGCCTCACCAAGACAGGAAAACATTCAGTACTTC
CSASPRQENIQYF
>TRBD2|TRBV20-1|few|TRBJ2-5
TGCAGTGCTAGAGATCGCCGAGCGGGGGGGCCGTGGCAAGAGACCCAGTACTTC
CSARDRRAGGPWQETQYF
>NA|TRBV2|NA|TRBJ1-4
TGTGCCAGCAGGTTGGCAACTAATGAAAAACTGTTTTTT
CASRLATNEKLFF
>NA|TRBV20-1|NA|TRBJ2-3
TGCAGTGCGGGCCCTGACACAGATACGCAGTATTTT
CSAGPDTDTQYF
>TRBD2|TRBV20-1|NA|TRBJ2-7
TGCAGTGCTAGAGGAGGGGTGACTAGCGGGGCCTACGAGCAGTACTTC
CSARGGVTSGAYEQYF
>TRBD2|TRBV20-1|NA|TRBJ2-7
TGCAGTGCAAAGGGACTAGCGCCGGGCGAGCAGTACTTC
CSAKGLAPGEQYF
>TRBD2|TRBV12-3/TRBV12-4|few|TRBJ2-3
TGTGCCAGCAGTTCCGGACTAGCGGTTTCAGATACGCAGTATTTT
CASSSGLAVSDTQYF
>TRBD2|TRBV5-1|NA|TRBJ2-1
TGCGCCAGCAAAATGGCCGGTCTTGCGGGGGACAATGAGCAGTTCTTC
CASKMAGLAGDNEQFF
>NA|TRBV20-1|NA|TRBJ2-4
TGCAGTGTTAAGGACCCAGAATGGGACAAAAACATTCAGTACTTC
CSVKDPEWDKNIQYF
>NA|TRBV6-5|NA|TRBJ2-7
TGTGCCAGCAGTTACGCGACAGGATGGGTCGAGCAGTACTTC
CASSYATGWVEQYF
>NA|TRBV7-6|NA|TRBJ1-6
TGTGCCAGCAGCGTAGCCGGGGCCAGAAGTATCTCACCCCTCCACTTT
CASSVAGARSISPLHF
>NA|TRBV7-6|NA|TRBJ2-6
TGTGCCACCCTCCTCCAGGGGTCATTGGCCAACGTCCTGACTTTC
CATLLQGSLANVLTF
>TRBD1|TRBV29-1|NA|TRBJ2-7
TGCAGCGTTGAAAAGAGGGCGACAGGGAATAGGGAGCAGTACTTC
CSVEKRATGNREQYF
>NA|TRBV10-3|few|TRBJ2-7
TGTGCCATCAGTGCAACTCAATACGAGCAGTACTTC
CAISATQYEQYF
>NA|TRBV28|NA|TRBJ2-7
TGTGTCAGCCGAGCTGGACAGCTCCACTACGAGCAGTACTTC
CVSRAGQLHYEQYF
>TRBD2|TRBV5-1|few|TRBJ2-3
TGCGCCAGCAGCTCGGAGGGTTCTAGCGGGGGCGTCACAGATACGCAGTATTTT
CASSSEGSSGGVTDTQYF
>NA|TRBV9|NA|TRBJ2-3
TGTGCCAGCAGCGTAGAGAAACTTGGGTCATCCCCCTACACAGATACGCAGTATTTT
CASSVEKLGSSPYTDTQYF
>NA|TRBV29-1|few|TRBJ1-2
TGCAGCGGGGCGTCAGCTAACTATGGCTACACCTTC
CSGASANYGYTF
>NA|TRBV4-3|NA|TRBJ2-3
TGCGCCAGCAGCCAAGGGCGTGGGGGGGCCAACACAGATACGCAGTATTTT
CASSQGRGGANTDTQYF
>TRBD1|TRBV20-1|few|TRBJ1-5
TGCAGTGCAAGAACAGGGGGCATTCAGCCCCAGCATTTT
CSARTGGIQPQHF
>NA|TRBV19|few|TRBJ2-1
TGTGCCAGTAGGAAGGCAGGAACTTACAATGAGCAGTTCTTC
CASRKAGTYNEQFF
>TRBD2|TRBV27|NA|TRBJ2-3
TGTGCCAGCAGTCCGTCGGGGGGGATGAGCACAGATACGCAGTATTTT
CASSPSGGMSTDTQYF
>NA|TRBV6-2/TRBV6-3|few|TRBJ2-7
TGTGCCAGCAGTTCCTTCGGCCAGCATGGGTACGAGCAGTACTTC
CASSSFGQHGYEQYF
>TRBD2|TRBV20-1|NA|TRBJ2-7
TGCAGTGCTCCCTCCCTAGCGGGGGGCCTAACCTCCTACAATGAGCAGTACTTC
CSAPSLAGGLTSYNEQYF
>TRBD2|TRBV20-1|NA|TRBJ2-1
TGCAGTACCTCGTCCGGACTAGCGGGGGGTAATGAGCAGTTCTTC
CSTSSGLAGGNEQFF
>NA|TRBV28|many|TRBJ1-2
TGTGCCAGCAGTTCCTCCGGAGGAGGCTACACCTTC
CASSSSGGGYTF
>NA|TRBV5-1|NA|TRBJ2-3
TGCGCCAGCAGCTTGGAAGTGACCGGACTTGGAGATACGCAGTATTTT
CASSLEVTGLGDTQYF
>NA|TRBV27|NA|TRBJ1-2
TGTGCCAGCAGTTTATCACGCTTCGGGCAGGACGATGGCTACACCTTC
CASSLSRFGQDDGYTF
>TRBD2|TRBV27|many|TRBJ2-3
TGTGCCAGCAGCTTACTAGCGGGGGGCACAGATACGCAGTATTTT
CASSLLAGGTDTQYF
>TRBD2|TRBV20-1|NA|TRBJ2-5
TGCAGTCCCTCTCGCCCTAGCGGGGGGGTAAACAATGAGCAGTACTTC
CSPSRPSGGVNNEQYF
>NA|TRBV7-2|few|TRBJ2-7
TGTGCCAGCAGCTTAGGATACGGCAGCTACAACGAGCAGTACTTC
CASSLGYGSYNEQYF
>TRBD2|TRBV29-1|many|TRBJ2-7
TGCAGCGTTGAGGGAGGGCCCTACGAGCAGTACTTC
CSVEGGPYEQYF
>NA|TRBV29-1|NA|TRBJ1-6
TGCAGAGTTAGAAGGGTTATCCGTTATAATTCACCCCTCCACTTT
CRVRRVIRYNSPLHF
>NA|TRBV6-6|few|TRBJ2-5
TGTGCCAGGGGTGACGGAGAGACCCAGTACTTC
CARGDGETQYF
>NA|TRBV27|NA|TRBJ1-4
TGTGCCAGCAGTTTATTTGGTTACCCAACTAATGAAAAACTGTTTTTT
CASSLFGYPTNEKLFF
>NA|TRBV15|NA|TRBJ2-1
TGTGCCACCAGGAGAGATGGGGGGAGCTCCTACAATGAGCAGTTCTTC
CATRRDGGSSYNEQFF
>TRBD1|TRBV3-1|once|TRBJ1-2
TGTGCCAGCAGCCAAGAGTGGCAGGGGGCGAGCTATGGCTACACCTTC
CASSQEWQGASYGYTF
>NA|TRBV27|NA|TRBJ2-5
TGTGCCAGCAGTTTATCATTAGCCTTCGTAAAAGAGGCCCAGTACTTC
CASSLSLAFVKEAQYF
>NA|TRBV20-1|NA|TRBJ2-7
TGCAGTGCCTCCCGGGACGCGAGCTCCTACGAGCAGTACTTC
CSASRDASSYEQYF